One sample yielded the 6 T cell receptor beta chains listed below, sequenced in a study of preoperative IRX-2 immunotherapy in early breast cancer. As for treatment: preoperative locoregional IRX-2 cytokine immunotherapy. The protocol was immunoSEQ multiplex PCR, while the TCRdb copy is restricted to in-frame clones and leaves out a portion. The sample lists tens of thousands of clones; roughly four fifths were seen once. Sequencing used lymph node tissue, obtained after IRX-2 immunotherapy. The receptors derive from a human donor with breast cancer.

The genes are TRBV9 and TRBJ1-6; 9 bases are shared with TRBD1. This CDR3 region has 14 residues. With V trimmed by 10 bases and J by 7 bases, 9 bases remained unmatched. Germline V lookup: CDR1 SGDLS, CDR2 YYNGEE. The CDR3 DNA follows: TGTGCCTACCAATCGGGACAGGGAAATTCACCCCTCCACTTT. Translation: CAYQSGQGNSPLHF.

J is TRBJ2-7 and V is TRBV7-6, with 10 bases lining up with TRBD1. V was clipped by 2 bases and J by 0 bases; unmatched bases: 16. The CDR3 loop spans 20 amino acids. The V gene's germline CDR1 is SGHVS and CDR2 FNYEAQ. The CDR3 DNA reads as TGTGCCAGCAGCTTATGGGACAGGGGACAGGGAGTAGGACGCTCCTACGAGCAGTACTTC. Protein: CASSLWDRGQGVGRSYEQYF.

This sequence joins TRBV30 and TRBJ2-2; weak D call: TRBD1 (5 bases). The germline V and J ends were trimmed by 1 base and 4 bases, with 10 bases remaining between them. The length of the CDR3 is 14 residues. The V gene's germline CDR1 is GTSNPN and CDR2 SVGIG (reference sequence). The CDR3 DNA sequence: TGTGCCTGGAGTGGACAGACGCTCACCGGGGAGCTGTTTTTT. Translating gives CAWSGQTLTGELFF.

In DNA, the CDR3 is TGCGCCAGTGGGTACCGGGACAGGATCGATGGCTACACCTTC. Translation: CASGYRDRIDGYTF. This chain joins TRBV5-1 and TRBJ1-2; TRBD1 matches at 8 bases. The CDR3 contains 14 residues. Trimming took 8 bases from V and 6 from J; bases not matched to a gene: 12. The germline V gene encodes CDR1 SGHRS and CDR2 YFSETQ. The whole variable domain, filled in from reference TRBV5-1 and TRBJ1-2, reads KAGVTQTPRYLIKTRGQQVTLSCSPISGHRSVSWYQQTPGQGLQFLFEYFSETQRNKGNFPGRFSGRQFSNSRSEMNVSTLELGDSALYLCASGYRDRIDGYTFGSGTRLTVV.

J is TRBJ1-2 and V is TRBV5-1, with D uncertain. There are 14 residues in the CDR3. V gave up 4 bases and J gave up 4 bases, with 14 bases separating them. From germline, CDR1 is SGHRS and CDR2 YFSETQ. CDR3 nucleotides: TGCGCCAGCAGCCCCGCCGAGGGCAGCTATGGCTACACCTTC. This codes for CASSPAEGSYGYTF.

The chain employs TRBV5-1 and TRBJ1-4, with D possibly matching TRBD1 (6 bases). V was clipped by 4 bases and J by 4 bases, with 14 bases between them. CDR3 length: 15 residues. The germline gives CDR1 SGHRS, CDR2 YFSETQ. DNA of the CDR3: TGCGCCAGCAGCCGGGGGGACACAGATAATGAAAAACTGTTTTTT. This encodes CASSRGDTDNEKLFF.